This T cell receptor beta chain comes out of a study of long-term antiretroviral therapy in people with HIV. Study-wide points: Sampling of blood ran from the mid-2000s to the late 2010s, and older ART regimens were possibly in use. Therapy changes, viral resistance and ART adherence were not documented in the available data.

Trimming removed 1 base at V and 5 bases at J, with 5 bases between. Germline CDR1 reads SGHRS; CDR2 reads YFSETQ. The CDR3 is 12 amino acids. For this clone: Antigen: not known.

At the survey level, the v3.0 immunoSEQ assay was run. What sequencing targeted per sample was about 35,000-55,000 T-cell genomes. The repertoire was sequenced with immunoSEQ multiplex PCR; TCRdb's copy has only in-frame clones and lacks some. The table shows about 7,800 clones, with about 84% occurring only once. The sequences come from unsorted PBMCs, collected 2.6 years before starting antiretroviral therapy. The chain has TRBV5-1 and TRBJ2-3; no clear D gene. The TCR originated in a man between 40 and 49 years old with HIV. The CDR3 DNA follows: TGCGCCAGCAGCTTGCCCGAAGATACGCAGTATTTT. Amino acid sequence: CASSLPEDTQYF.